The 28 T cell receptor beta chains below all came from one sample that was sequenced in a study of blood T cell repertoires in COVID-19. The table came from immunoSEQ multiplex PCR; TCRdb's copy has only in-frame clones and leaves some out. The sample holds about 59,000 clones, approximately 79% seen once. Input material: peripheral blood. These receptors were taken from a man in his sixties with acute or convalescent COVID-19.

This chain links TRBV7-2 with TRBJ1-1, with D uncertain. Trimming took 3 bases from V and 2 from J, leaving 13 bases between them. The germline V gene encodes CDR1 SGHTA and CDR2 FQGNSA. The CDR3 has 15 residues. Here the CDR3 reads CASSFKSGVNTEAFF. CDR3 nucleotides: TGTGCCAGCAGCTTCAAATCCGGGGTTAACACTGAAGCTTTCTTT.

The chain joins TRBV30 to TRBJ2-7; D is perhaps TRBD1 (6 bases). CDR3 length: 15 residues. CDR1 GTSNPN and CDR2 SVGIG come from the germline V gene (reference sequence). V was clipped by 3 bases and J by 1 base, with 16 bases between them. CDR3 loop: CAWSSTWGLSYEQYF. The CDR3 DNA reads as TGTGCCTGGAGCAGTACCTGGGGGCTTTCCTACGAGCAGTACTTC.

V gene TRBV29-1 combines with J gene TRBJ1-3, with 7 bases fitting TRBD1. V lost 6 bases to trimming and J lost 8 bases; unmatched junction nucleotides: 7. Germline V gene sequence: CDR1 SQVTM, CDR2 ANQGSEA. The CDR3 totals 12 residues. CDR3 protein: CSVENRGDTIYF. CDR3 in DNA: TGCAGCGTCGAAAACAGGGGTGACACCATATATTTT.

The V and J genes are TRBV6-5 and TRBJ1-6; D uncertain. This CDR3 comprises 13 residues. Germline V gene data show CDR1 as MNHEY and CDR2 as SVGAGI. Trimming took off 0 bases at V and 9 bases at J, with 6 bases between the two ends. As DNA, the CDR3 is TGTGCCAGCAGTTACTCGCAGATTTCACCCCTCCACTTT. Amino acids: CASSYSQISPLHF.

V usage is TRBV20-1 and J usage is TRBJ2-1; 9 bases are a match to TRBD2. Germline trimming cut 3 bases from V and 3 bases from J; bases unmatched to any gene: 12. The CDR3 totals 17 residues. The germline gives CDR1 DFQATT, CDR2 SNEGSKA (reference sequence). This CDR3 reads CSASSAGGSTVYNEQFF. The CDR3 DNA reads TGCAGTGCTAGTTCTGCGGGAGGGTCCACGGTCTACAATGAGCAGTTCTTC.

V is TRBV25-1 and J is TRBJ1-2; D is unclear. This CDR3 is 13 amino acids long. Germline-derived CDR1 and CDR2 are MGHDK and SYGVNS. V lost 6 bases and J 7 bases, leaving 15 bases between the germline ends. CDR3 DNA: TGTGCCAGCAGCTTGGCCATCGGCGGTGGCTACACCTTC. Translated, it gives CASSLAIGGGYTF.

This rearrangement joins TRBV28 to TRBJ2-1; D is unresolved. Germline V gene data show CDR1 as MDHEN and CDR2 as SYDVKM. Trimming shortened V by 8 bases and J by 3 bases, and 11 bases separated the two germline ends. This CDR3 has 13 amino acids. The CDR3, as DNA: TGTGCCAGCTACCAGAATTTCTACAATGAGCAGTTCTTC. This gives the protein CASYQNFYNEQFF.

In its sample, this clone was seen once. The chain uses TRBV29-1 and TRBJ1-1, with D possibly TRBD1 on 5 matching bases. This CDR3 has 14 residues. V shed 2 bases and J shed 1 base, with 11 bases lying between them. In germline, CDR1 is SQVTM, CDR2 ANQGSEA. The DNA for the CDR3 is TGCAGCGTTGAAAGGGGCGCCGGGAACACTGAAGCTTTCTTT. Its translation is CSVERGAGNTEAFF.

This clone has only a few counts. The rearrangement uses TRBV5-4 and TRBJ1-1; D remains unclear. Trimming removed 4 bases at V and 3 bases at J, with 13 bases between. The CDR3 consists of 14 residues. Germline V gene data show CDR1 as SGHNT and CDR2 as YYREEE (reference sequence). The CDR3: CASSPRPGDTEAFF. The CDR3 bases are TGTGCCAGCAGCCCGCGACCCGGGGACACTGAAGCTTTCTTT.

The CDR3 DNA follows: TGTGCCAGCAGCCTAGGACTGATGAACACTGAAGCTTTCTTT. Its translation: CASSLGLMNTEAFF. J is TRBJ1-1 and V is TRBV7-8; D is unclear. Germline V CDR1 and CDR2: SGHVS, FQNEAQ. Trimming stripped 5 bases from V and 0 bases from J, with 10 bases between. CDR3 size: 14 residues. The full variable domain, in which reference TRBV7-8 and TRBJ1-1 provide the parts outside the CDR3, is GAGVSQSPRYKVAKRGQDVALRCDPISGHVSLFWYQQALGQGPEFLTYFQNEAQLDKSGLPSDRFFAERPEGSVSTLKIQRTQQEDSAVYLCASSLGLMNTEAFFGQGTRLTVV.

This chain uses TRBV10-2 with TRBJ2-7, with TRBD2 as a possible D gene (5 bases). CDR1 is WSHSY and CDR2 is SAAADI in the germline V gene. V was trimmed by 7 bases and J by 3 bases, leaving 13 bases between them. The CDR3 is made up of 13 amino acids. This CDR3 is CASTVGANYEQYF. Here the CDR3 DNA reads TGCGCCAGCACGGTGGGAGCGAACTACGAGCAGTACTTC.

This clone appeared a single time. The chain uses TRBV24-1 and TRBJ1-4; a weak D match, TRBD1 (5 bases). V was clipped by 5 bases and J by 7 bases, with 13 bases between them. CDR1 KGHDR and CDR2 SFDVKD come from the germline V gene. The CDR3 runs 14 residues. The CDR3 region has the DNA TGTGCCACCAGTGTGGCAGGGAAAAGTGAAAAACTGTTTTTT. This codes for CATSVAGKSEKLFF.

The rearrangement links TRBV6-6 to TRBJ2-5, with 7 bases fitting TRBD2. This CDR3 spans 16 amino acids. Germline V CDR1 and CDR2: MNHNY, SVGAGI (reference sequence). The trim removed 6 bases at V and 5 bases at J, leaving 15 bases unmatched. The CDR3 reads CASSPQPGREGETQYF. The CDR3 coding sequence is TGTGCCAGCAGCCCCCAGCCAGGGAGGGAGGGGGAGACCCAGTACTTC.

The V call is TRBV2, the J call TRBJ2-7, with 8 nucleotides matching TRBD1. This CDR3 spans 13 amino acids. Germline V gene sequence: CDR1 SNHLY, CDR2 FYNNEI. J gave up 7 bases and V 5 bases, and 7 bases lay outside the gene matches. DNA of the CDR3: TGTGCCAGCAGTTTGGACAGGGCGGGAGAGCAGTACTTC. Its translation: CASSLDRAGEQYF.

This chain links TRBV30 with TRBJ1-5, with a tentative D call TRBD1 (6 bases). The CDR3 runs 12 residues. The germline gives CDR1 GTSNPN, CDR2 SVGIG (reference sequence). V lost 2 bases and J 6 bases, leaving 8 bases between the germline ends. The CDR3 DNA reads TGTGCCTGGAGTCCAGGGGTTCAGCCCCAGCATTTT. Protein product: CAWSPGVQPQHF. Full variable domain (missing parts from reference TRBV30 and TRBJ1-5): SQTIHQWPATLVQPVGSPLSLECTVEGTSNPNLYWYRQAAGRGLQLLFYSVGIGQISSEVPQNLSASRPQDRQFILSSKKLLLSDSGFYLCAWSPGVQPQHFGDGTRLSIL.

The chain recombines TRBV7-3 with TRBJ2-3, with 7 positions matching TRBD1. The CDR3 is 13 residues long. V shed 5 bases, J shed 3 bases, and the junction held 2 bases outside the gene matches. The germline V gene has CDR1 SGHTA and CDR2 FQGTGA. The CDR3 DNA follows: TGTGCCAGCAGCAGGGGACAGACAGATACGCAGTATTTT. This encodes CASSRGQTDTQYF. Using reference TRBV7-3 and TRBJ2-3 for the parts outside the CDR3, the full variable domain is GAGVSQTPSNKVTEKGKYVELRCDPISGHTALYWYRQSLGQGPEFLIYFQGTGAADDSGLPNDRFFAVRPEGSVSTLKIQRTERGDSAVYLCASSRGQTDTQYFGPGTRLTVL.

This chain joins TRBV7-9 and TRBJ1-1, with D possibly matching TRBD1 (5 bases). Germline CDR1 reads SEHNR; CDR2 reads FQNEAQ (reference sequence). The V end was cut by 1 base, the J end by 5 bases, with 11 bases between. This CDR3 is built from 14 residues. CDR3: CASSLGGARTEAFF. The CDR3 DNA reads as TGTGCCAGCAGCTTAGGCGGGGCTAGGACTGAAGCTTTCTTT.

V gene TRBV6-6 combines with J gene TRBJ2-7; possible D gene TRBD2, 5 bases. Germline V gene sequence: CDR1 MNHNY, CDR2 SVGAGI (reference sequence). The CDR3 has 13 residues. Trimming shortened V by 2 bases and J by 5 bases, and 10 bases separated the two germline ends. DNA of the CDR3: TGTGCCAGCAGTTACCGAGGGCTCGACGAGCAGTACTTC. Protein: CASSYRGLDEQYF.

The rearrangement links TRBV5-1 to TRBJ2-4; D not certain. This CDR3 region has 14 residues. Germline V gives CDR1 SGHRS, CDR2 YFSETQ. Trimming cost V 0 bases and J 2 bases, with 6 bases left between them. Here the CDR3 reads CASSLGATKNIQYF. The CDR3 DNA is TGCGCCAGCAGCTTGGGGGCAACCAAAAACATTCAGTACTTC.

V usage is TRBV7-9 and J usage is TRBJ2-3, with 9 nucleotides matching TRBD2. From germline, CDR1 is SEHNR and CDR2 FQNEAQ (reference sequence). V trimming: 0 bases; J trimming: 5 bases; junction bases outside the gene matches: 6. The CDR3 is 16 amino acids. The CDR3 region has the DNA TGTGCCAGCAGCTTAGCTGGCGGGAGGGCCGGAGATACGCAGTATTTT. Amino acids: CASSLAGGRAGDTQYF.

The chain's CDR3 is CASFPPGSSGANVLTF. The CDR3 DNA follows: TGTGCCAGCTTTCCCCCGGGAAGCTCTGGGGCCAACGTCCTGACTTTC. This chain links TRBV2 with TRBJ2-6; possibly TRBD2 for D (5 bases). Germline V gives CDR1 SNHLY, CDR2 FYNNEI. Trimming took off 8 bases at V and 0 bases at J, with 14 bases between the two ends. CDR3 length equals 16 residues. Supplemented by reference TRBV2 and TRBJ2-6, the full variable domain reads EPEVTQTPSHQVTQMGQEVILRCVPISNHLYFYWYRQILGQKVEFLVSFYNNEISEKSEIFDDQFSVERPDGSNFTLKIRSTKLEDSAMYFCASFPPGSSGANVLTFGAGSRLTVL.

The rearrangement links TRBV15 to TRBJ1-3; D is unresolved. Trimming stripped 5 bases from V and 0 bases from J, with 8 bases between. Germline-derived CDR1 and CDR2 are LNHNV and YYDKDF (reference sequence). The CDR3 spans 14 residues. CDR3 region: CATSVGDSGNTIYF. In DNA form, the CDR3 reads TGTGCCACCAGCGTCGGAGACTCTGGAAACACCATATATTTT.

This clone was counted once. The chain uses TRBV10-3 and TRBJ1-1, with D possibly matching TRBD1 (6 bases). Looked up from germline, CDR1 is ENHRY and CDR2 is SYGVKD. Trimming shortened V by 6 bases and J by 4 bases, and 15 bases separated the two germline ends. This CDR3 is built from 14 residues. The CDR3 loop reads CAIRGQGMATEAFF. The CDR3 DNA reads as TGTGCCATCAGGGGGCAGGGGATGGCCACTGAAGCTTTCTTT.

J is TRBJ2-5 and V is TRBV28; 8 bases agree with TRBD1. Germline V gene lookup returns CDR1 MDHEN and CDR2 SYDVKM. CDR3 length equals 15 residues. V lost 3 bases to trimming and J lost 2 bases; unmatched junction nucleotides: 5. The DNA of the CDR3 is TGTGCCAGCAGTTTGGTCCGGACAGGGCAAGAGACCCAGTACTTC. It encodes CASSLVRTGQETQYF. The entire variable domain, with the rest obtained from reference TRBV28 and TRBJ2-5, is as follows: DVKVTQSSRYLVKRTGEKVFLECVQDMDHENMFWYRQDPGLGLRLIYFSYDVKMKEKGDIPEGYSVSREKKERFSLILESASTNQTSMYLCASSLVRTGQETQYFGPGTRLLVL.

The V gene is TRBV4-2, the J gene TRBJ1-4; 8 nucleotides agree with TRBD1. Germline V gene lookup returns CDR1 LGHNA and CDR2 YNFKEQ. With 4 bases clipped from V and 8 bases from J, the junction kept 0 bases outside the gene matches. This CDR3 region has 12 residues. CDR3: CASSRQGEKLFF. In DNA form, the CDR3 reads TGTGCCAGCAGCCGACAGGGGGAAAAACTGTTTTTT.

This clone was picked up one time. The J gene is TRBJ1-2, the V gene TRBV15; 8 nucleotides match TRBD1. The CDR3 contains 15 residues. Trimming removed 0 bases from V and 8 bases from J; junction bases left unmatched: 8. Germline V CDR1 and CDR2: LNHNV, YYDKDF (reference sequence). In DNA form, the CDR3 reads TGTGCCACCAGCAGAGATTCGACAGGGGAAAAAGGCTACACCTTC. The encoded protein is CATSRDSTGEKGYTF. The full variable domain, rest sourced from reference TRBV15 and TRBJ1-2, is DAMVIQNPRYQVTQFGKPVTLSCSQTLNHNVMYWYQQKSSQAPKLLFHYYDKDFNNEADTPDNFQSRRPNTSFCFLDIRSPGLGDTAMYLCATSRDSTGEKGYTFGSGTRLTVV.

The V and J genes are TRBV7-9 and TRBJ2-7; weak D call: TRBD2 (5 bases). The V end was cut by 3 bases, the J end by 0 bases, with 6 bases between. The CDR3 extends over 13 amino acids. Germline CDR1 reads SEHNR; CDR2 reads FQNEAQ (reference sequence). The CDR3 loop is CASSLDFSYEQYF. In DNA, the CDR3 is TGTGCCAGCAGCTTGGACTTCTCCTACGAGCAGTACTTC. The full variable domain, its missing parts supplied by reference TRBV7-9 and TRBJ2-7, is DTGVSQNPRHKITKRGQNVTFRCDPISEHNRLYWYRQTLGQGPEFLTYFQNEAQLEKSRLLSDRFSAERPKGSFSTLEIQRTEQGDSAMYLCASSLDFSYEQYFGPGTRLTVT.

This clone was detected only a few times. The chain carries TRBV7-9 and TRBJ1-2; 7 bases map to TRBD1. Per the germline V gene, CDR1 is SEHNR and CDR2 is FQNEAQ (reference sequence). The V gene end was trimmed by 7 bases and the J gene end by 9 bases; junction bases not matched to a gene: 5. The CDR3 is 11 residues long. The CDR3 DNA reads as TGTGCCAGCACCGAAGGGGGCCGCTACACCTTC. Translation gives CASTEGGRYTF.